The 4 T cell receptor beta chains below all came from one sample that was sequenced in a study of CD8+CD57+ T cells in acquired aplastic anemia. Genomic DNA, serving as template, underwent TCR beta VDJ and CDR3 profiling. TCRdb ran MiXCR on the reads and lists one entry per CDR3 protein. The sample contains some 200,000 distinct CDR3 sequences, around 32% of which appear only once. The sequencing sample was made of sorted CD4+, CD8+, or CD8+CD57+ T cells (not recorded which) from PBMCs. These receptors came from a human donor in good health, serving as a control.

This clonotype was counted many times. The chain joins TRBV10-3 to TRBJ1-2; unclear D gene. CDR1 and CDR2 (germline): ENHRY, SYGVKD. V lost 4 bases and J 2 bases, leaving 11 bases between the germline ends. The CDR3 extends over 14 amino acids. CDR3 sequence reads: CAISARMGNYGYTF. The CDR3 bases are TGTGCCATCAGTGCGAGGATGGGAAACTATGGCTACACCTTC.

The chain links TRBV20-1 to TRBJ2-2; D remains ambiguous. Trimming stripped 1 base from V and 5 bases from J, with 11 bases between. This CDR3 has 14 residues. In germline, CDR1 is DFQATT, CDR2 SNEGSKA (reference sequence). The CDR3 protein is CSARGSSLTGELFF. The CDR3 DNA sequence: TGCAGTGCTAGAGGGTCTTCGTTGACCGGGGAGCTGTTTTTT.

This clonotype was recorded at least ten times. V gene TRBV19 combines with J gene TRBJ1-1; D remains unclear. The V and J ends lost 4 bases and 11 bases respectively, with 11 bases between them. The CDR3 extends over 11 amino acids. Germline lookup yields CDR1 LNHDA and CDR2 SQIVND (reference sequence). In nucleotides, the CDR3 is TGTGCCAGTAGTAGGTTCGCTCGGGCTTTCTTT. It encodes CASSRFARAFF.

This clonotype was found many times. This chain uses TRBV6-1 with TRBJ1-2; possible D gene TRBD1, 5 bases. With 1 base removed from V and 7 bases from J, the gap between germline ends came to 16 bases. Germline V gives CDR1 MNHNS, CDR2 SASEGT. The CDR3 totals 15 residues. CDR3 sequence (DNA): TGTGCCAGCAGTGAAGGTCAGGGAGGAGCGTTTGGCTACACCTTC. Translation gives CASSEGQGGAFGYTF.